The sample holds a few counts of the clone carrying this TCR beta chain. Antigen unknown. This entry comes from a study of CD8 T cells in ankylosing spondylitis. Whole-study results and caveats: Reports say disease-linked clones showed up significantly more in matched ankylosing spondylitis synovial fluid. Ankylosing spondylitis blood appeared to be characterized by a TCR beta motif of eight or nine highly homologous variants. Disease-associated clones were CD8+ and fairly uncommon in peripheral blood.

The CDR3 has 15 residues. The V and J ends lost 8 bases and 11 bases, in that order; junction bases with no gene match: 17. In germline, CDR1 is DFQATT, CDR2 SNEGSKA (reference sequence). Using quantitative 5'-RACE with molecular barcodes, the authors made TCR beta libraries. TCRdb analysed the 5' RACE reads with MiXCR anew, one entry per CDR3 protein. The sample has 250,000 to 350,000 distinct CDR3 sequences, 15% to 25% seen once. Sequenced input: blood, either unsorted or a sorted T cell fraction (not recorded which). The V and J genes are TRBV20-1 and TRBJ1-5; 11 bases are shared with TRBD1. The receptor was isolated from a male donor with ankylosing spondylitis or in good health (not recorded which). The CDR3 spells CSLKKPDRDRGSQHF. CDR3 in DNA: TGCAGTCTTAAGAAGCCGGACCGGGACAGGGGGTCCCAGCATTTT.